This record covers a single T cell receptor (beta chain). Its antigen is undetermined. Germline loops: CDR1 SGHTA, CDR2 FQGNSA. Between the trimmed V and J ends, which lost 6 bases and 4 bases, there was a span of 15 bases. The length of the CDR3 is 14 residues. The data are from a study of cytomegalovirus exposure and HLA in healthy donors. Study details: Some 180 million T cells yielded around 120 million unique TCR beta sequences in earlier analysis. A data release that came early held tens of millions of unique TCRs from HLA-typed donors.

The PCR was carried out with 60 Vbeta primers and 13 Jbeta primers. The method was immunoSEQ multiplex PCR; TCRdb's version includes in-frame clones alone and lacks a portion of them. The sample gives approximately 120,000 clones, 76% of which show up once; about 7.7% is in the top ten. Overall study results and limits: For most TCR beta V segments, an earlier analysis put the productive rate at about 87% or about 30% of the time. A missense variant in DCLRE1C was later tied to TCR beta V- and J-gene trimming.

The chain recombines TRBV7-2 with TRBJ1-2; D uncertain. Sequenced sample: PBMCs. The TCR sequence derives from a woman aged 45-60 years in good health and CMV-seropositive. The CDR3 here is CASRRPGLGYGYTF. Written as DNA, the CDR3 is TGTGCCAGCAGGAGGCCGGGGTTAGGCTATGGCTACACCTTC.